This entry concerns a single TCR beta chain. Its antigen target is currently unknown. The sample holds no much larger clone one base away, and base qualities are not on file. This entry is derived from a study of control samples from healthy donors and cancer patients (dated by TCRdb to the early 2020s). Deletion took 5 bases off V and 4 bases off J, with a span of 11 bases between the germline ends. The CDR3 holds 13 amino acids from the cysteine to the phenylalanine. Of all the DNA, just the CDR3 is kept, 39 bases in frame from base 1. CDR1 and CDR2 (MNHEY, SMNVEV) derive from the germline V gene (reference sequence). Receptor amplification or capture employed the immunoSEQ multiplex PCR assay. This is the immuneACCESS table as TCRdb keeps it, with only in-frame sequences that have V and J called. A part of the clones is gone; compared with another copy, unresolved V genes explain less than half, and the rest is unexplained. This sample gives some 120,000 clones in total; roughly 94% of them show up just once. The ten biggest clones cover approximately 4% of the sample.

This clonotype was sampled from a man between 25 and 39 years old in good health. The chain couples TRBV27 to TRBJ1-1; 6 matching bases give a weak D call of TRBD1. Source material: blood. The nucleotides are TGTGCCAGCAGTAGGGGGTTGGTCACTGAAGCTTTCTTT. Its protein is CASSRGLVTEAFF.